This paragraph covers one T cell receptor beta chain sequence. Germline lookup yields CDR1 SNHLY and CDR2 FYNNEI. Trimming stripped 6 bases from V and 5 bases from J, with 11 bases between. The CDR3 has 12 amino acids. This table comes from immunoSEQ multiplex PCR, and its TCRdb copy is limited to in-frame clones, with some not included. The top ten hold approximately 6.1% of the sample, which has about 200,000 clones, under 90% seen once. This specimen belongs to a study of blood T cell repertoires in COVID-19. Study-wide background: The study drew acute and convalescent COVID-19 samples from the United States, Italy and Spain.

The TCR sequence derives from a man older than 75 with acute or convalescent COVID-19. Source material: peripheral blood. This chain connects TRBV2 to TRBJ2-7, with a weak D call TRBD1 (5 bases). The CDR3 region has the DNA TGTGCCAGCAGGGCAGGGTCCCACGAGCAGTACTTC. Protein sequence: CASRAGSHEQYF.